Below are 10 T cell receptor beta chains sequenced from a single sample in a study of T-cell reconstitution after alpha-beta-depleted transplantation in children. TCRbeta library preparation incorporated unique molecular identifiers. TCRdb reanalysed the PCR reads using MiXCR and keeps one entry per CDR3 protein. The sample includes around 380,000 distinct CDR3 sequences, roughly a tenth of them seen just once. The sample here was PBMCs from the stem cell graft donor, taken from the stem cell graft. The source is a human donor who donated a stem cell graft to a child with acute myeloid leukemia.

The CDR3 sequence is CASSYSGDYGYTF. CDR3 nucleotide sequence: TGTGCCAGCAGTTACTCCGGGGACTATGGCTACACCTTC. This rearrangement joins TRBV6-5 to TRBJ1-2; the D is unclear. Germline CDR1 reads MNHEY; CDR2 reads SVGAGI. V was shortened by 0 bases and J by 3 bases, with 5 bases between the two germline ends. The CDR3 spans 13 residues.

This clonotype was found a few times. The chain has TRBV29-1 and TRBJ2-1; D might be TRBD1 (6 bases). CDR1 is SQVTM, CDR2 ANQGSEA, per germline. This CDR3 region has 14 residues. The germline V and J ends were trimmed by 7 bases and 2 bases, with 15 bases remaining between them. This CDR3 is CSGGWDTAYNEQFF. In nucleotides, the CDR3 is TGCAGCGGCGGCTGGGACACGGCCTACAATGAGCAGTTCTTC.

This clonotype was observed a handful of times. The CDR3 reads CASSVIGGRSYNEQFF. The CDR3 DNA reads as TGTGCCAGCAGTGTCATCGGGGGGAGATCATACAATGAGCAGTTCTTC. The chain couples TRBV2 to TRBJ2-1; TRBD2 agrees at 7 bases. The CDR3 has 16 residues. Per the germline V gene, CDR1 is SNHLY and CDR2 is FYNNEI. Trimming at V came to 4 bases and at J to 4 bases, leaving 10 bases not matched to a gene.

The chain is built from TRBV28 and TRBJ2-7, with D perhaps matching TRBD2 (6 bases). This CDR3 is built from 12 residues. The V gene's germline CDR1 is MDHEN and CDR2 SYDVKM. The V and J ends lost 3 bases and 7 bases respectively, with 10 bases between them. The CDR3 coding sequence is TGTGCCAGCAGTTTTCCTGGGGGGGAGCAGTACTTC. It is translated as CASSFPGGEQYF.

This clonotype was counted many times. The chain couples TRBV7-2 to TRBJ2-7; the match to TRBD1 covers 8 bases. V trimming: 2 bases; J trimming: 3 bases; junction bases outside the gene matches: 3. Germline V gene data show CDR1 as SGHTA and CDR2 as FQGNSA. CDR3 length: 14 amino acids. In nucleotides, the CDR3 is TGTGCCAGCAGCTTATCAGGGGGCGGCTACGAGCAGTACTTC. Its translation: CASSLSGGGYEQYF. The complete variable domain, with remaining parts taken from reference TRBV7-2 and TRBJ2-7, reads GAGVSQSPSNKVTEKGKDVELRCDPISGHTALYWYRQSLGQGLEFLIYFQGNSAPDKSGLPSDRFSAERTGGSVSTLTIQRTQQEDSAVYLCASSLSGGGYEQYFGPGTRLTVT.

The table lists this clonotype with many counts. The genes are TRBV6-1 and TRBJ1-1; unclear D gene. The V gene lost 8 bases and the J gene lost 4 bases, with 17 bases spanning the gap. The germline V gene has CDR1 MNHNS and CDR2 SASEGT. This CDR3 is built from 14 residues. CDR3 DNA: TGTGCCAGCCGTCCGGTTAGGCCTGGCACTGAAGCTTTCTTT. This codes for CASRPVRPGTEAFF.

The chain recombines TRBV20-1 with TRBJ1-2, with TRBD1 identical over 12 bases. Germline lookup yields CDR1 DFQATT and CDR2 SNEGSKA (reference sequence). Trimming took 5 bases from V and 8 from J; bases not matched to a gene: 12. The CDR3 sequence is 15 residues long. This chain's CDR3 is CSAQAEGQGARGYTF. CDR3 nucleotides: TGCAGTGCTCAAGCAGAGGGACAGGGGGCGCGAGGCTACACCTTC.

A few counts support this clonotype. This chain joins TRBV20-1 and TRBJ2-5, with TRBD2 identical over 9 bases. This CDR3 is 17 amino acids long. CDR1 and CDR2 from the germline V gene are DFQATT and SNEGSKA (reference sequence). Trimming removed 1 base from V and 2 bases from J; junction bases left unmatched: 11. CDR3 region: CSARGGLAPPPQETQYF. The CDR3, as DNA: TGCAGTGCTAGAGGGGGACTAGCCCCACCTCCACAAGAGACCCAGTACTTC.

This sequence joins TRBV9 and TRBJ2-3; D is unclear. Trimming shortened V by 0 bases and J by 2 bases, and 7 bases separated the two germline ends. The germline V gene has CDR1 SGDLS and CDR2 YYNGEE. The CDR3 is made up of 14 amino acids. This CDR3 is CASSVGADTDTQYF. CDR3 bases: TGTGCCAGCAGCGTAGGGGCAGACACAGATACGCAGTATTTT. The entire variable domain, with the rest obtained from reference TRBV9 and TRBJ2-3, is as follows: DSGVTQTPKHLITATGQRVTLRCSPRSGDLSVYWYQQSLDQGLQFLIQYYNGEERAKGNILERFSAQQFPDLHSELNLSSLELGDSALYFCASSVGADTDTQYFGPGTRLTVL.

The rearrangement uses TRBV7-2 and TRBJ2-2; the D gene is possibly TRBD2 (6 bases). Trimming took off 1 base at V and 6 bases at J, with 12 bases between the two ends. CDR1 is SGHTA, CDR2 FQGNSA, per germline. The CDR3 sequence is 15 residues long. This CDR3 is CASSLGRGMSGELFF. CDR3 nucleotide sequence: TGTGCCAGCAGCTTAGGGAGGGGTATGTCCGGGGAGCTGTTTTTT.